Presented here are 19 T cell receptor beta chains from one specimen sequenced in a study of shared clonotypes between healthy human individuals. Using immunoSEQ multiplex PCR, the repertoire was profiled, and TCRdb retains in-frame clones only, with some absent. The table has hundreds of thousands of clones, around 76% seen once. Source material: PBMCs. All receptors come from a woman aged 40 to 55 in good health. Some clones in this sample may be carry-over from other donors' samples.

This clone was observed once. The chain combines TRBV28 with TRBJ2-3; 11 bases agree with TRBD2. The CDR3 has 16 amino acids. Germline values: CDR1 MDHEN, CDR2 SYDVKM. The V and J ends lost 1 base and 4 bases, in that order; junction bases with no gene match: 4. This CDR3 reads CASSLFLAGGSDTQYF. CDR3 in DNA: TGTGCCAGCAGTTTATTCCTAGCGGGAGGTTCAGATACGCAGTATTTT.

The J gene is TRBJ2-1, the V gene TRBV7-9; D may correspond to TRBD1 or TRBD2 (5 bases each). V lost 4 bases and J lost 4, with 17 bases in between. Germline V gene sequence: CDR1 SEHNR, CDR2 FQNEAQ (reference sequence). The CDR3 loop spans 16 amino acids. Here the CDR3 DNA reads TGTGCCAGCAGCTCTTCCCGGACGGGACCTTACAATGAGCAGTTCTTC. Amino acids: CASSSSRTGPYNEQFF.

To note about this clone: A far larger clone differs by one base, so this is likely a read error. The chain joins TRBV30 to TRBJ1-2; no clear D. The CDR3 is 14 amino acids. Per the germline V gene, CDR1 is GTSNPN and CDR2 is SVGIG (reference sequence). The CDR3 nucleotides read TGTGACTGGAGTGTCGGGCCTTCCTTCTATGGCTACACCTTC. It translates to CDWSVGPSFYGYTF.

The chain uses TRBV5-1 and TRBJ2-1, with 7 bases aligning to TRBD2. V lost 4 bases and J lost 3; bases outside the gene matches: 4. The germline CDR1 and CDR2 sequences are SGHRS and YFSETQ. CDR3 length: 14 amino acids. The CDR3, as DNA: TGCGCCAGCAGCACCAGCGGGGTCTACAATGAGCAGTTCTTC. It codes for CASSTSGVYNEQFF.

The chain couples TRBV15 to TRBJ2-1, with 11 positions matching TRBD2. V shed 4 bases and J 8 bases; nucleotides not matched to a gene: 16. Germline V CDR1 and CDR2: LNHNV, YYDKDF (reference sequence). The CDR3 is 18 amino acids. The DNA for the CDR3 is TGTGCCACCAGCAAGGGGACAGGGCCTAGCGGGAGGATCGATGAGCAGTTCTTC. It codes for CATSKGTGPSGRIDEQFF.

This chain joins TRBV5-1 and TRBJ2-7; 8 positions agree with TRBD2. Germline values: CDR1 SGHRS, CDR2 YFSETQ. The ends lost 2 bases at V and 12 bases at J; junction bases unmatched: 13. The CDR3 has 14 residues. The CDR3 here is CASSFGASGSLPYF. The CDR3 DNA reads TGCGCCAGCAGCTTCGGGGCTAGCGGGTCTTTGCCGTACTTC.

This chain connects TRBV9 to TRBJ2-3, with TRBD2 matching 14 bases. Germline CDR1 and CDR2: SGDLS and YYNGEE. CDR3 length: 17 amino acids. J lost 8 bases, V lost 0 bases, and 8 bases had no gene match. Here the CDR3 reads CASSVARGLAGAVTQYF. The CDR3 DNA sequence: TGTGCCAGCAGCGTAGCCAGGGGACTAGCGGGAGCTGTTACGCAGTATTTT.

In DNA form, the CDR3 reads TGTGCCAGCTCACCTCCCGACAGGGGAAGCTCCTACGAGCAGTACTTC. This translates into CASSPPDRGSSYEQYF. The V and J genes are TRBV18 and TRBJ2-7, with 8 bases aligning to TRBD1. The ends lost 3 bases at V and 0 bases at J; junction bases unmatched: 7. CDR3 length: 16 amino acids. Germline-derived CDR1 and CDR2 are KGHSH and LQKENI.

The V gene is TRBV21-1, the J gene TRBJ2-1; TRBD2 is taken as the D call from the table, unchecked against the DNA. TRBV21-1 is a pseudogene locus. This CDR3 is built from 16 residues. The CDR3 DNA follows: TGTGCCAGCGACGTATCAATTCCCCGCGGAGGCAATGAGCAGTTCTTC. Its protein product is CASDVSIPRGGNEQFF.

V gene TRBV12-5 combines with J gene TRBJ2-1, with D perhaps assigned TRBD1 or TRBD2 (5 bases each). The V and J ends lost 6 bases and 6 bases respectively, with 15 bases between them. The length of the CDR3 is 14 residues. The germline V gene encodes CDR1 LGHNT and CDR2 FRNRAP. This CDR3 is CASGPGAGGNEQFF. DNA for the CDR3: TGTGCTAGTGGGCCCGGGGCTGGTGGCAATGAGCAGTTCTTC.

The genes are TRBV14 and TRBJ1-1; D is perhaps TRBD1 (5 bases). The V gene's germline CDR1 is SGHDN and CDR2 FVKESK. CDR3 length equals 13 residues. The V end was cut by 2 bases, the J end by 6 bases, with 10 bases between. The CDR3 region is CASSQRGSSEAFF. The CDR3, as DNA: TGTGCCAGCAGCCAACGGGGGTCGTCTGAAGCTTTCTTT.

This chain uses TRBV30 with TRBJ1-3, with no clear D. Trimming removed 8 bases from V and 0 bases from J, with 8 bases in between. CDR3 length: 12 residues. CDR1 is GTSNPN and CDR2 is SVGIG in the germline V gene (reference sequence). As DNA, the CDR3 is TGTGCCGGAGGGATCTCTGGAAACACCATATATTTT. It is translated as CAGGISGNTIYF.

The sample holds one count of this clone. The V and J genes are TRBV2 and TRBJ2-3; a possible D gene is TRBD2 (6 bases). With 6 bases removed from V and 8 bases from J, the gap between germline ends came to 12 bases. This CDR3 is built from 12 residues. Germline values: CDR1 SNHLY, CDR2 FYNNEI. This CDR3 is CASRTGTFTQYF. The CDR3 DNA reads as TGTGCCAGCAGGACCGGGACTTTTACGCAGTATTTT.

This clone was found a few times. This rearrangement joins TRBV27 to TRBJ2-7; TRBD2 agrees at 8 bases. The CDR3 has 16 residues. Losses at the gene ends were 3 bases for V and 3 bases for J; bases not matched to a gene: 10. CDR1 MNHEY and CDR2 SMNVEV come from the germline V gene (reference sequence). The CDR3, as DNA: TGTGCCAGCAGTTTGGGACTAGTAGGTGGAAACTACGAGCAGTACTTC. Translated: CASSLGLVGGNYEQYF.

The rearrangement links TRBV10-3 to TRBJ2-7; a possible D gene is TRBD1 (6 bases). Germline V lookup: CDR1 ENHRY, CDR2 SYGVKD. The CDR3 length is 17 residues. The V gene lost 11 bases and the J gene lost 2 bases, with 28 bases spanning the gap. CDR3 sequence: CASPDGTFSQHTYEQYF. CDR3 in DNA: TGTGCCTCCCCGGACGGGACATTCTCTCAACATACCTACGAGCAGTACTTC.

This clone was seen just once. A read error may explain this, as a much larger clone is one base away. The V gene is TRBV4-2, the J gene TRBJ2-7; 9 bases match TRBD2. The CDR3 is made up of 20 amino acids. Per the germline V gene, CDR1 is LGHNA and CDR2 is YNFKEQ. CDR3 in DNA: TGTACCAGCAGCCAAAAATTCGGATGGTCAGTAGCGGGAGTAGTGGTAGAGCAGTACTTC. Protein product: CTSSQKFGWSVAGVVVEQYF.

The V call is TRBV28, the J call TRBJ2-7; no clear D. This CDR3 is 15 amino acids long. Trimming cost V 6 bases and J 1 base, with 16 bases left between them. The germline V gene has CDR1 MDHEN and CDR2 SYDVKM. The CDR3 DNA sequence: TGTGCCAGCAGCCCCCCCCGAAGAACGTCCTACGAGCAGTACTTC. It encodes CASSPPRRTSYEQYF.

V is TRBV19 and J is TRBJ1-2; TRBD1 matches 8 bases. V was clipped by 5 bases and J by 8 bases; unmatched bases: 7. Germline V gene data show CDR1 as LNHDA and CDR2 as SQIVND (reference sequence). The CDR3 extends over 13 amino acids. Written as DNA, the CDR3 is TGTGCCAGTAGTCGGCAGGGGGCCGGCGGCTACACCTTC. It translates to CASSRQGAGGYTF.

The J gene is TRBJ2-2, the V gene TRBV6-5; TRBD1 aligns across 9 bases. The ends lost 4 bases at V and 3 bases at J; junction bases unmatched: 3. In germline, CDR1 is MNHEY, CDR2 SVGAGI. CDR3 length: 15 amino acids. Written as DNA, the CDR3 is TGTGCCAGCAGTTGGGGACAGGGAGACACCGGGGAGCTGTTTTTT. Its translation: CASSWGQGDTGELFF.